This TCR beta chain is drawn from a study of T and B cells in COVID-19 patients. Study observations and caveats: Active COVID-19 showed highly clonal TRB repertoires; recovery showed diversity and richness above healthy donors. Sorted SARS-CoV-2-responsive or tetramer+ T cells and CD4+, regulatory and CD8+ subsets were not yet sequenced.

This CDR3 spans 15 amino acids. The germline gives CDR1 LNHDA, CDR2 SQIVND (reference sequence). The ends lost 8 bases at V and 5 bases at J; junction bases unmatched: 9. TRB was amplified from about 260-540 ng of blood genomic DNA. Points on this clonotype: Its specificity is not known.

BIOMED2 TRB-A/B primer pools were used in multiplex TRB PCR. In TCRdb, the multiplex PCR reads were re-called with MiXCR into one record per CDR3 protein. This sample has around 20,000 distinct CDR3 sequences; about 30% occur once, and the top ten carry approximately 2%. Sample: blood. This TCR was recovered from a human donor who had recovered from COVID-19. The chain couples TRBV19 to TRBJ1-5; 10 bases are a match to TRBD1. CDR3 nucleotides: TGTGCCAGTGGAGACAGGGGGCATAAAGATCAGCCCCAGCATTTT. Residues: CASGDRGHKDQPQHF.